These 24 T cell receptor beta chains originate from one sample sequenced in a study of T cells in Graves' hyperthyroidism and ophthalmopathy. RNA transcripts were the template for amplifying TCR beta CDR3 regions. TCR CDR3 underwent first-round RT-PCR with the HTBI primer set. TCRdb analysed the multiplex PCR reads with MiXCR anew, one entry per CDR3 protein. The sample has about 300,000 distinct CDR3 sequences; roughly 19% are singletons. The material sequenced was blood. All receptors come from a middle-aged man with Graves' ophthalmopathy.

This clonotype was recorded many times. The gene calls are TRBV5-1 and TRBJ2-7; 10 bases align to TRBD2. The trim removed 4 bases at V and 0 bases at J, leaving 4 bases unmatched. Germline V lookup: CDR1 SGHRS, CDR2 YFSETQ. The CDR3 length is 15 residues. The CDR3 DNA follows: TGCGCCAGCAGCCCTGGACTAGCGGCCTCCTACGAGCAGTACTTC. It is translated as CASSPGLAASYEQYF.

This clonotype was detected many times. This chain connects TRBV20-1 to TRBJ1-1, with D unresolved. Germline assignment: CDR1 DFQATT and CDR2 SNEGSKA (reference sequence). There are 13 residues in the CDR3. V gave up 6 bases and J gave up 1 base, with 12 bases separating them. The CDR3 coding sequence is TGCAGTGCCCCGGCCCGAGGGAACACTGAAGCTTTCTTT. Protein sequence: CSAPARGNTEAFF.

This clonotype was counted ten times or more. This chain links TRBV11-2 with TRBJ2-7; 10 bases match TRBD1. Unmatched junction bases numbered 7, after V lost 5 bases and J lost 0 bases. The V gene's germline CDR1 is SGHAT and CDR2 FQNNGV. CDR3 length: 16 amino acids. CDR3 protein: CASSPGTGAPSYEQYF. The CDR3 coding sequence is TGTGCCAGCAGCCCAGGGACAGGGGCCCCCTCCTACGAGCAGTACTTC. The full variable domain, with the rest looked up from reference TRBV11-2 and TRBJ2-7, is EAGVAQSPRYKIIEKRQSVAFWCNPISGHATLYWYQQILGQGPKLLIQFQNNGVVDDSQLPKDRFSAERLKGVDSTLKIQPAKLEDSAVYLCASSPGTGAPSYEQYFGPGTRLTVT.

The J gene is TRBJ2-7, the V gene TRBV6-9; maybe TRBD2 (5 bases). Germline V gene data show CDR1 as MNHGY and CDR2 as SVAAGI. Trimming removed 2 bases from V and 5 bases from J, with 13 bases in between. The CDR3 length is 14 residues. CDR3 residues: CASSYSASYDEQYF. The CDR3 nucleotides read TGTGCCAGCAGTTATAGCGCTAGCTACGACGAGCAGTACTTC.

This clonotype has only a few counts. This chain joins TRBV2 and TRBJ1-5; 9 bases agree with TRBD1. This CDR3 is built from 15 residues. Germline CDR1 and CDR2: SNHLY and FYNNEI. The ends lost 6 bases at V and 9 bases at J; junction bases unmatched: 12. The CDR3: CASRVPGTGNWPQHF. As DNA, the CDR3 is TGTGCCAGCAGGGTTCCCGGGACAGGGAATTGGCCCCAGCATTTT.

In its sample, this clonotype was seen many times. Mismatch with germline at one junction end may stem from a read error. The gene calls are TRBV5-1 and TRBJ2-1; D uncertain. Germline V gene sequence: CDR1 SGHRS, CDR2 YFSETQ. This CDR3 region has 12 residues. CDR3 sequence: CASSLDGNEQFF. CDR3 DNA sequence: TGTGCCAGCAGTCTCGACGGGAATGAGCAGTTCTTC.

V and J are TRBV7-2 and TRBJ2-7, with D perhaps TRBD1 (6 bases). CDR1 is SGHTA and CDR2 is FQGNSA in the germline V gene. The CDR3 extends over 16 amino acids. Trimming removed 8 bases from V and 6 bases from J, with 26 bases in between. CDR3 in DNA: TGTGCCAGCGTGGTAACCTCCGGGACAAGTACCCTCGAGCAGTACTTC. Protein product: CASVVTSGTSTLEQYF.

On this clonotype itself: It may be a read error: a sequence one base away is much more abundant. The V and J genes are TRBV11-2 and TRBJ2-1; 10 positions match TRBD2. V gave up 2 bases and J gave up 8 bases; unmatched junction bases: 6. CDR1 SGHAT and CDR2 FQNNGV come from the germline V gene. The CDR3 has 15 amino acids. CDR3 DNA sequence: TGTGCCAGCAGCTTAACAGCGGGAGGGCTCCATGAGCAGTTCTTC. Translated, it gives CASSLTAGGLHEQFF.

This clonotype was seen repeatedly, ten times or more. V is TRBV18 and J is TRBJ2-2; D is tentatively TRBD1 or TRBD2 (5 bases each). The CDR3 loop spans 15 amino acids. Trimming pared 0 bases from V and 7 bases from J, leaving 12 bases between. Germline CDR1 KGHSH, CDR2 LQKENI. CDR3 DNA: TGTGCCAGCTCACCACCGGAGAGGGGAGACGGGGAGCTGTTTTTT. This encodes CASSPPERGDGELFF.

The table lists this clonotype with a few counts. V is TRBV11-2 and J is TRBJ1-1; D is perhaps TRBD1 (5 bases). V lost 8 bases and J 4 bases, leaving 14 bases between the germline ends. This CDR3 is built from 13 residues. The V gene's germline CDR1 is SGHAT and CDR2 FQNNGV. The CDR3 coding sequence is TGTGCCAGCCACGGACAAATTGGCACTGAAGCTTTCTTT. It is translated as CASHGQIGTEAFF. The whole variable domain, remainder taken from reference TRBV11-2 and TRBJ1-1, is EAGVAQSPRYKIIEKRQSVAFWCNPISGHATLYWYQQILGQGPKLLIQFQNNGVVDDSQLPKDRFSAERLKGVDSTLKIQPAKLEDSAVYLCASHGQIGTEAFFGQGTRLTVV.

This clonotype was recorded many times. This chain joins TRBV18 and TRBJ2-1; no firm D call. The CDR3 contains 11 residues. Germline-derived CDR1 and CDR2 are KGHSH and LQKENI. V lost 8 bases and J 4 bases, leaving 6 bases between the germline ends. CDR3 sequence: CASQTYNEQFF. CDR3 coding DNA: TGTGCCAGCCAAACATACAATGAGCAGTTCTTC.

This clonotype showed up many times. The chain carries TRBV5-1 and TRBJ1-1; D uncertain. The CDR3 has 15 residues. The ends were cut back, 0 bases at V and 5 bases at J, with 14 bases in the middle. Looked up from germline, CDR1 is SGHRS and CDR2 is YFSETQ. CDR3 loop: CASSLASGWGTEAFF. CDR3 bases: TGCGCCAGCAGCTTGGCCTCTGGGTGGGGAACTGAAGCTTTCTTT.

This clonotype was detected a few times. The chain combines TRBV9 with TRBJ2-3; TRBD2 matches 8 bases. J lost 4 bases, V lost 3 bases, and 10 bases had no gene match. CDR1 and CDR2 from the germline V gene are SGDLS and YYNGEE. This CDR3 is built from 16 residues. The CDR3 DNA reads as TGTGCCAGCAGCGATAGCGGGGCCGCGTTCGCAGATACGCAGTATTTT. Its translation: CASSDSGAAFADTQYF.

The V and J genes are TRBV19 and TRBJ2-7, with D possibly TRBD1 on 5 matching bases. Germline V gene sequence: CDR1 LNHDA, CDR2 SQIVND (reference sequence). The CDR3 totals 12 residues. The germline V and J ends were trimmed by 6 bases and 5 bases, with 11 bases remaining between them. The CDR3 coding sequence is TGTGCCAGTAGCAACACAGGACACGAGCAGTACTTC. The encoded protein is CASSNTGHEQYF.

Ten or more counts support this clonotype. The gene calls are TRBV28 and TRBJ2-1; D possibly corresponds to TRBD2 (5 bases). Trimming removed 4 bases from V and 0 bases from J, with 16 bases in between. CDR3 length: 17 residues. Germline V CDR1 and CDR2: MDHEN, SYDVKM. The CDR3 coding sequence is TGTGCCAGCAGTTCGAGCGGTTTAGGGAGCTCCTACAATGAGCAGTTCTTC. Its protein product is CASSSSGLGSSYNEQFF. The complete variable domain, with remaining parts taken from reference TRBV28 and TRBJ2-1, reads DVKVTQSSRYLVKRTGEKVFLECVQDMDHENMFWYRQDPGLGLRLIYFSYDVKMKEKGDIPEGYSVSREKKERFSLILESASTNQTSMYLCASSSSGLGSSYNEQFFGPGTRLTVL.

This clonotype was recorded once. A much bigger clone sits one base away, suggesting this may be a read error. The rearrangement links TRBV20-1 to TRBJ2-7, with D uncertain. The CDR3 runs 13 residues. Per germline, CDR1 DFQATT and CDR2 SNEGSKA (reference sequence). The CDR3 is CRAIKLPLLEQYF. CDR3 nucleotide sequence: TGCCGTGCTATCAAATTGCCGCTCCTCGAGCAGTACTTC.

The sample holds many counts of this clonotype. This rearrangement joins TRBV2 to TRBJ2-1, with no clear D. Germline CDR1 reads SNHLY; CDR2 reads FYNNEI. There are 13 residues in the CDR3. Between the trimmed V and J ends, which lost 2 bases and 6 bases, there was a span of 8 bases. CDR3 in DNA: TGTGCCAGCAGTGAAATGTCGAGCAATGAGCAGTTCTTC. Translated: CASSEMSSNEQFF.

The CDR3 bases are TGCAGCGTTTTGTCAGGGAACACTGAAGCTTTCTTT. Protein sequence: CSVLSGNTEAFF. V gene TRBV29-1 combines with J gene TRBJ1-1; D is unclear. The CDR3 sequence is 12 residues long. V was pared by 5 bases and J by 1 base, with 8 bases between. Germline V lookup: CDR1 SQVTM, CDR2 ANQGSEA.

This clonotype has at least ten counts. The rearrangement joins TRBV12-3 or TRBV12-4 to TRBJ1-4, with D unresolved. This CDR3 has 14 amino acids. V lost 5 bases and J lost 0, with 7 bases in between. CDR3 loop: CASSPIATNEKLFF. The CDR3 coding sequence is TGTGCCAGCAGTCCCATTGCAACTAATGAAAAACTGTTTTTT.

Ten or more counts support this clonotype. The chain combines TRBV28 with TRBJ2-4; D is perhaps TRBD1 (6 bases). Trimming shortened V by 3 bases and J by 5 bases, and 17 bases separated the two germline ends. From germline, CDR1 is MDHEN and CDR2 SYDVKM. The CDR3 spans 16 residues. In DNA, the CDR3 is TGTGCCAGCAGTTTGTCCGGACAGTGGGGAGAAAACATTCAGTACTTC. This encodes CASSLSGQWGENIQYF.

This clonotype appeared many times. This chain links TRBV20-1 with TRBJ2-1, with 13 bases lining up with TRBD2. This CDR3 region has 17 residues. Germline assignment: CDR1 DFQATT and CDR2 SNEGSKA (reference sequence). V dropped 3 bases and J dropped 0; count of bases not matched to a gene: 5. CDR3: CSASILAGGRSYNEQFF. The CDR3 DNA sequence: TGCAGTGCTAGTATACTAGCGGGAGGGCGCTCCTACAATGAGCAGTTCTTC.

V is TRBV7-9 and J is TRBJ1-1, with 7 positions matching TRBD1. The trim removed 5 bases at V and 0 bases at J, leaving 6 bases unmatched. The CDR3 loop spans 15 amino acids. The germline CDR1 and CDR2 sequences are SEHNR and FQNEAQ (reference sequence). In DNA form, the CDR3 reads TGTGCCAGCAGCAGACAGGGACTATTGAACACTGAAGCTTTCTTT. Its protein is CASSRQGLLNTEAFF.

V and J are TRBV28 and TRBJ2-4; 10 nucleotides line up with TRBD1. Germline assignment: CDR1 MDHEN and CDR2 SYDVKM. Germline trimming cut 2 bases from V and 1 base from J; bases unmatched to any gene: 17. The CDR3 runs to 21 residues. DNA for the CDR3: TGTGCCAGCAGTTTACCCGGGGACAGGGGTTGGTTGGCGAAGGCCAAAAACATTCAGTACTTC. Protein: CASSLPGDRGWLAKAKNIQYF.

A few counts support this clonotype. The V gene is TRBV7-2, the J gene TRBJ2-5, with TRBD2 matching over 11 bases. Trimming took 2 bases from V and 1 from J; bases not matched to a gene: 6. Germline CDR1 reads SGHTA; CDR2 reads FQGNSA. The CDR3 has 17 amino acids. The CDR3 nucleotides are TGTGCCAGCAGCTTAACCGGACTAGCGGGCTTCCAAGAGACCCAGTACTTC. This sequence encodes CASSLTGLAGFQETQYF.